A selection of T cell receptor beta chains follows, all from one sample in a study of CD8 T cells in ankylosing spondylitis. In TCRdb, the 5' RACE reads were re-called with MiXCR into one record per CDR3 protein. The sample shows 300,000 to 400,000 distinct CDR3 sequences, roughly 14% of them seen only once. Specimen: blood, either unsorted or a sorted T cell fraction (not recorded which). All receptors come from a male donor with ankylosing spondylitis or in good health (not recorded which). Each CDR3 is given without its conserved first and last residue. D genes are given only for firm matches.

d_gene: .
j_gene: TRBJ1-6
v_gene: TRBV3-1
CDR3aa: ASSQGWGNSPLH

d_gene: .
j_gene: TRBJ1-3
v_gene: TRBV5-1
CDR3aa: ASSFNGGNTIY

d_gene: .
j_gene: TRBJ2-5
v_gene: TRBV12-3/TRBV12-4
CDR3aa: ASSRTDKLQETQY

d_gene: TRBD1
j_gene: TRBJ2-2
v_gene: TRBV12-3/TRBV12-4
CDR3aa: ASNLGQGAFNTGELF

d_gene: .
j_gene: TRBJ2-2
v_gene: TRBV4-1
CDR3aa: ASSLRTTGTGELF

d_gene: TRBD2
j_gene: TRBJ2-1
v_gene: TRBV4-1
CDR3aa: ASSQDGLAGGSEQF

d_gene: .
j_gene: TRBJ2-3
v_gene: TRBV11-2
CDR3aa: ASSLAAGASTDTQY

d_gene: .
j_gene: TRBJ2-3
v_gene: TRBV11-2
CDR3aa: ASSFLGKEDTQY

d_gene: TRBD1
j_gene: TRBJ2-3
v_gene: TRBV4-1
CDR3aa: ASSQGLKTGVADTQY

d_gene: .
j_gene: TRBJ2-7
v_gene: TRBV12-3/TRBV12-4
CDR3aa: ASSLGGSYEQY

d_gene: .
j_gene: TRBJ1-1
v_gene: TRBV21-1
CDR3aa: ASSGRDIFGNTEAF

d_gene: TRBD2
j_gene: TRBJ2-3
v_gene: TRBV11-2
CDR3aa: ASSPRLAGVTDTQY

d_gene: TRBD1
j_gene: TRBJ2-2
v_gene: TRBV6-1
CDR3aa: ASGPKGATGELF

d_gene: .
j_gene: TRBJ2-2
v_gene: TRBV5-1
CDR3aa: ASSPDPGRTGELF

d_gene: .
j_gene: TRBJ1-2
v_gene: TRBV5-1
CDR3aa: ASSLNRELYGYT

d_gene: TRBD1
j_gene: TRBJ1-1
v_gene: TRBV20-1
CDR3aa: SASAAGTGEAF

d_gene: TRBD2
j_gene: TRBJ2-3
v_gene: TRBV29-1
CDR3aa: SVGDLAGGSADTQY